These 32 T cell receptor beta chains share one sample of origin, sequenced in a study of vaccination and CD4 T cells after COVID-19 (dated by TCRdb to the early 2020s). Their antigen targets remain unknown. The sample's treatment or condition label, decoded: roughly nine-day PBMC culture with coronavirus spike peptide pools or control peptides (ViraFEST assay). To prepare the library, PCR was applied. The instrument given in TCRdb is Illumina iSeq 100. At the Johns Hopkins FTIC core, DNA from the cultured CD4+ T cells underwent TCR sequencing with the Oncomine TCR Beta short-read assay. TCRdb redid the processing of the public reads, applying fastp at Q25 and MiXCR, and retained in-frame beta chains. CDR3 protein sequences are deduplicated, and each keeps its most common genes and DNA. The sample records about 11,000 distinct CDR3 sequences, 70% of which are singletons. Roughly 13% of the sample is in the top ten clones.

The sample was CD4+ T cells from blood, cultured in vitro. The receptors originated from a human donor who had recovered from COVID-19.

This clonotype was counted only a few times. The V gene is TRBV20-1, the J gene TRBJ1-5; D is uncertain. There are 12 residues in the CDR3. V lost 3 bases, J lost 4 bases, and 7 bases lay in between. Germline V gene sequence: CDR1 DFQATT, CDR2 SNEGSKA (reference sequence). The CDR3 spells CSASPKNQPQHF. Here the CDR3 DNA reads TGCAGTGCTAGTCCCAAGAATCAGCCCCAGCATTTT.

This clonotype was observed a few times. The chain links TRBV15 to TRBJ2-7, with D perhaps matching TRBD1 (6 bases). From germline, CDR1 is LNHNV and CDR2 YYDKDF (reference sequence). This CDR3 has 13 amino acids. V was cut by 7 bases and J by 6 bases, with 16 bases left in between. CDR3 DNA sequence: TGTGCCACCACTCTCGGCCGGGACACCGAGCAGTACTTC. This gives the protein CATTLGRDTEQYF.

V and J are TRBV7-2 and TRBJ2-5; 8 nucleotides align to TRBD2. The ends lost 2 bases at V and 3 bases at J; junction bases unmatched: 2. Germline V gene sequence: CDR1 SGHTA, CDR2 FQGNSA. The CDR3 length is 14 residues. CDR3 coding DNA: TGTGCCAGCAGCTTAAGCGGGAGTAAAGAGACCCAGTACTTC. It codes for CASSLSGSKETQYF.

V is TRBV7-9 and J is TRBJ2-1; tentative D call: TRBD2 (5 bases). The CDR3 loop spans 17 amino acids. In germline, CDR1 is SEHNR, CDR2 FQNEAQ (reference sequence). V lost 5 bases and J lost 2, with 19 bases in between. The CDR3 region is CASSQAGLSAAYNEQFF. The CDR3 DNA reads TGTGCCAGCAGCCAGGCTGGACTGTCCGCGGCCTACAATGAGCAGTTCTTC.

The chain combines TRBV7-9 with TRBJ2-7; D is uncertain. Trimming cost V 5 bases and J 2 bases, with 19 bases left between them. The CDR3 runs 16 residues. CDR1 SEHNR and CDR2 FQNEAQ come from the germline V gene (reference sequence). CDR3 sequence (DNA): TGTGCCAGCAGCCCCCCCGGTAGGAGAGGTGCCTACGAGCAGTACTTC. Its translation: CASSPPGRRGAYEQYF.

The J gene is TRBJ1-2, the V gene TRBV6-1; a weak D match, TRBD1 (6 bases). CDR1 MNHNS and CDR2 SASEGT come from the germline V gene. This CDR3 is 16 amino acids long. Trimming removed 4 bases at V and 12 bases at J, with 27 bases between. The DNA for the CDR3 is TGTGCCAGCAGTGGTTCACTTCGGGACAAACCCCTCCGACACACCTTC. Translation gives CASSGSLRDKPLRHTF.

The gene calls are TRBV11-2 and TRBJ2-7; 9 bases match TRBD1. CDR1 SGHAT and CDR2 FQNNGV come from the germline V gene. The CDR3 length is 15 residues. Unmatched junction bases numbered 9, after V lost 3 bases and J lost 6 bases. As DNA, the CDR3 is TGTGCCAGCAGCTTGTCCGGGACAGGGATACTCGAGCAGTACTTC. Its translation is CASSLSGTGILEQYF.

J is TRBJ1-6 and V is TRBV6-1, with D possibly matching TRBD1 (6 bases). V lost 1 base and J lost 7, with 11 bases in between. The CDR3 is made up of 15 amino acids. Germline CDR1 is MNHNS and CDR2 is SASEGT. The CDR3 is CASSEGGAGNSPLHF. The CDR3 bases are TGTGCCAGCAGTGAAGGGGGGGCGGGAAATTCACCCCTCCACTTT.

This clonotype is a singleton in its sample. This chain joins TRBV7-8 and TRBJ2-7; 7 bases line up with TRBD1. The V gene's germline CDR1 is SGHVS and CDR2 FQNEAQ. The CDR3 length is 13 residues. The J segment lost 6 bases and the V segment lost 4 bases, leaving 6 bases of the junction unmatched. The CDR3 spells CASSWEQGREQYF. DNA of the CDR3: TGTGCCAGCAGCTGGGAACAGGGGCGCGAGCAGTACTTC.

The CDR3 here is CASKHGQFQETQYF. The DNA of the CDR3 is TGTGCCAGCAAACACGGACAGTTCCAAGAGACCCAGTACTTC. The chain joins TRBV6-2 or TRBV6-3 to TRBJ2-5, with a tentative D call TRBD1 (6 bases). Germline CDR1 MNHEY, CDR2 SVGEGT. The V end was cut by 7 bases, the J end by 1 base, with 13 bases between. The CDR3 spans 14 residues.

CDR3 sequence: CAIGTPTYGYTF. CDR3 in DNA: TGTGCCATCGGGACACCTACCTATGGCTACACCTTC. This chain uses TRBV6-1 with TRBJ1-2; maybe TRBD1 (6 bases). Germline V gives CDR1 MNHNS, CDR2 SASEGT. The CDR3 contains 12 residues. Trimming cost V 10 bases and J 4 bases, with 13 bases left between them.

The rearrangement joins TRBV6-1 to TRBJ1-2; possibly TRBD1 for D (6 bases). The V end was cut by 7 bases, the J end by 7 bases, with 16 bases between. In germline, CDR1 is MNHNS, CDR2 SASEGT. The CDR3 consists of 13 residues. The CDR3 loop reads CASTEGGVGGYTF. Written as DNA, the CDR3 is TGTGCCAGCACCGAGGGGGGTGTTGGTGGCTACACCTTC.

This clonotype has just a few counts. V and J are TRBV7-7 and TRBJ1-5, with D maybe TRBD1 (5 bases). The length of the CDR3 is 13 residues. Trimming took 5 bases from V and 3 from J, leaving 8 bases between them. Germline V gives CDR1 SSHAT, CDR2 FNYEAQ (reference sequence). CDR3 loop: CASSATVNQPQHF. In DNA, the CDR3 is TGTGCCAGCAGCGCGACAGTCAATCAGCCCCAGCATTTT.

J is TRBJ2-5 and V is TRBV6-2 or TRBV6-3; possible D gene TRBD2, 5 bases. CDR1 and CDR2 from the germline V gene are MNHEY and SVGEGT. Trimming stripped 6 bases from V and 1 base from J, with 9 bases between. The CDR3 consists of 13 residues. CDR3 in amino acids: CASRQSGQETQYF. Written as DNA, the CDR3 is TGTGCCAGCAGACAGAGCGGCCAAGAGACCCAGTACTTC.

This clonotype was seen a single time. The chain recombines TRBV7-2 with TRBJ1-5; tentative D call: TRBD1 (6 bases). Trimming cost V 4 bases and J 7 bases, with 11 bases left between them. Per germline, CDR1 SGHTA and CDR2 FQGNSA. The CDR3 is 13 residues long. CDR3 region: CASSSGAKQPQHF. CDR3 bases: TGTGCCAGCAGCTCGGGGGCAAAACAGCCCCAGCATTTT.

CDR3 DNA sequence: TGTGCCACCAGCAGAAACCGACAGACTTATCAGCCCCAGCATTTT. Protein: CATSRNRQTYQPQHF. The chain links TRBV15 to TRBJ1-5, with D maybe TRBD1 (5 bases). The CDR3 consists of 15 residues. V was trimmed by 2 bases and J by 5 bases, leaving 13 bases between them. CDR1 is LNHNV and CDR2 is YYDKDF in the germline V gene (reference sequence). Variable domain in full (rest from reference TRBV15 and TRBJ1-5): DAMVIQNPRYQVTQFGKPVTLSCSQTLNHNVMYWYQQKSSQAPKLLFHYYDKDFNNEADTPDNFQSRRPNTSFCFLDIRSPGLGDTAMYLCATSRNRQTYQPQHFGDGTRLSIL.

The V call is TRBV20-1, the J call TRBJ2-6; D possibly corresponds to TRBD1 (6 bases). The CDR3 totals 15 residues. The V end was cut by 6 bases, the J end by 1 base, with 13 bases between. Per germline, CDR1 DFQATT and CDR2 SNEGSKA (reference sequence). In DNA, the CDR3 is TGCAGTGCGGACGTAAGGGGGTCTGGGGCCAACGTCCTGACTTTC. Amino acid sequence: CSADVRGSGANVLTF.

V is TRBV20-1 and J is TRBJ2-3; D is uncertain. The CDR3 contains 14 residues. Germline CDR1 and CDR2: DFQATT and SNEGSKA (reference sequence). Trimming removed 6 bases from V and 6 bases from J, with 19 bases in between. For the CDR3, the DNA is TGCAGTGCCCCCCCGACGGGTCACGCTGATACGCAGTATTTT. It yields the protein CSAPPTGHADTQYF.

This chain joins TRBV5-1 and TRBJ1-1; D ambiguous. V gave up 3 bases and J gave up 0 bases, with 15 bases separating them. From germline, CDR1 is SGHRS and CDR2 YFSETQ. The CDR3 is made up of 16 amino acids. The CDR3 DNA reads as TGCGCCAGCAGCTCCATTGGTGGAAACATGAACACTGAAGCTTTCTTT. It translates to CASSSIGGNMNTEAFF.

This clonotype was detected once. The rearrangement links TRBV20-1 to TRBJ1-2; D is unresolved. This CDR3 has 15 residues. The ends were cut back, 0 bases at V and 8 bases at J, with 19 bases in the middle. Germline lookup yields CDR1 DFQATT and CDR2 SNEGSKA (reference sequence). The CDR3 sequence: CSARDGNRPTGGYTF. The DNA for the CDR3 is TGCAGTGCTAGAGATGGGAACAGACCTACGGGCGGCTACACCTTC.

This rearrangement joins TRBV20-1 to TRBJ1-1; D ambiguous. V was clipped by 6 bases and J by 1 base, with 12 bases between them. This CDR3 spans 13 amino acids. CDR1 is DFQATT, CDR2 SNEGSKA, per germline (reference sequence). CDR3 bases: TGCAGTGCACGGGGTACGGGGAACACTGAAGCTTTCTTT. Its translation: CSARGTGNTEAFF.

Concerning this clonotype itself: One end of the junction fails to match germline, which may point to a read error. The V gene is TRBV7-2, the J gene TRBJ2-1; 8 nucleotides agree with TRBD2. The length of the CDR3 is 15 residues. CDR1 SGHTA and CDR2 FQGNSA come from the germline V gene. CDR3 region: CASRSGSLSYNEQFF. Here the CDR3 DNA reads TGTGCCAGCAGAAGCGGGAGCCTCTCCTACAATGAACAGTTCTTC.

This chain uses TRBV10-2 with TRBJ2-5; 10 nucleotides line up with TRBD2. The CDR3 contains 13 residues. Germline V gives CDR1 WSHSY, CDR2 SAAADI. Losses at the gene ends were 4 bases for V and 5 bases for J; bases not matched to a gene: 1. The CDR3 region is CASSATSGETQYF. In DNA form, the CDR3 reads TGCGCCAGCAGTGCGACTAGCGGGGAGACCCAGTACTTC.

The gene calls are TRBV20-1 and TRBJ2-3; D is possibly TRBD1 (5 bases). The germline V gene encodes CDR1 DFQATT and CDR2 SNEGSKA (reference sequence). This CDR3 has 14 residues. V lost 0 bases and J lost 2, with 9 bases in between. CDR3 loop: CSARDAGLTDTQYF. The CDR3 nucleotides are TGCAGTGCTAGAGATGCAGGGCTCACAGATACGCAGTATTTT.

This rearrangement joins TRBV30 to TRBJ1-1; a weak D match, TRBD1 (6 bases). V gave up 4 bases and J gave up 5 bases, with 17 bases separating them. The germline CDR1 and CDR2 sequences are GTSNPN and SVGIG (reference sequence). The CDR3 spans 14 residues. CDR3 loop: CAWNARGPGTEAFF. The CDR3 coding sequence is TGTGCCTGGAACGCCAGGGGACCAGGTACTGAAGCTTTCTTT.

The chain joins TRBV25-1 to TRBJ2-5; D call uncertain. CDR1 is MGHDK and CDR2 is SYGVNS in the germline V gene. V was pared by 3 bases and J by 3 bases, with 8 bases between. The CDR3 covers 13 residues. The CDR3 region is CASSDTVKETQYF. The CDR3 DNA reads TGTGCCAGCAGTGATACCGTTAAAGAGACCCAGTACTTC. Variable domain in full (rest from reference TRBV25-1 and TRBJ2-5): EADIYQTPRYLVIGTGKKITLECSQTMGHDKMYWYQQDPGMELHLIHYSYGVNSTEKGDLSSESTVSRIRTEHFPLTLESARPSHTSQYLCASSDTVKETQYFGPGTRLLVL.

This chain uses TRBV6-1 with TRBJ1-5, with TRBD1 matching 7 bases. CDR3 size: 15 residues. Germline-derived CDR1 and CDR2 are MNHNS and SASEGT. V dropped 5 bases and J dropped 6; count of bases not matched to a gene: 10. This CDR3 reads CASSRRTGVGQPQHF. CDR3 DNA sequence: TGTGCCAGCAGTCGCCGGACAGGCGTTGGTCAGCCCCAGCATTTT.

V usage is TRBV28 and J usage is TRBJ1-5; TRBD1 agrees at 9 bases. The CDR3 loop spans 18 amino acids. The germline gives CDR1 MDHEN, CDR2 SYDVKM. Losses at the gene ends were 3 bases for V and 2 bases for J; bases not matched to a gene: 11. CDR3 sequence reads: CASSFGTGGGFGNQPQHF. The CDR3 DNA is TGTGCCAGCAGTTTCGGCACAGGGGGCGGATTTGGCAATCAGCCCCAGCATTTT.

This clonotype was counted between two and nine times. V and J are TRBV28 and TRBJ1-2; 10 bases map to TRBD1. V lost 5 bases to trimming and J lost 5 bases; unmatched junction nucleotides: 8. CDR3 length: 15 amino acids. Germline CDR1 is MDHEN and CDR2 is SYDVKM. The CDR3 coding sequence is TGTGCCAGCAGTACCACCGGGACAGGGGAGTATGGCTACACCTTC. Protein product: CASSTTGTGEYGYTF.

A note on this clonotype: A junction end diverges from the germline sequence, so it may reflect a read error. The chain employs TRBV6-2 or TRBV6-3 and TRBJ1-5; the D is unclear. CDR1 is MNHEY and CDR2 is SVGEGT in the germline V gene. This CDR3 comprises 15 residues. Written as DNA, the CDR3 is TGTGCCAGCAGTAACTCCGGACGGTCAGGTCAGCCCCAGCATTTT. It specifies CASSNSGRSGQPQHF.

This rearrangement joins TRBV7-9 to TRBJ2-7; D remains ambiguous. V gave up 1 base and J gave up 0 bases, with 13 bases separating them. Germline CDR1 is SEHNR and CDR2 is FQNEAQ (reference sequence). This CDR3 contains 16 residues. The CDR3 sequence is CASSLGASAYSYEQYF. CDR3 bases: TGTGCCAGCAGCTTAGGTGCGTCAGCTTACTCCTACGAGCAGTACTTC.

This chain links TRBV20-1 with TRBJ1-6; 9 bases match TRBD1. The V segment lost 3 bases and the J segment 6 bases; nucleotides outside the gene matches: 9. Germline-derived CDR1 and CDR2 are DFQATT and SNEGSKA (reference sequence). The CDR3 runs to 16 residues. The CDR3 spells CSASTGGGMGNSPLHF. The CDR3 DNA is TGCAGTGCTAGTACAGGGGGCGGGATGGGTAATTCACCCCTCCACTTT.